What follows are 4 T cell receptor beta chains derived from one specimen sequenced in a study of blood T cell repertoires in COVID-19. TCRdb's table, derived via immunoSEQ multiplex PCR, lists solely in-frame clones and lacks some. This sample yields about 180,000 clones, of which about 88% are seen a single time; approximately 9% belongs to the top ten. Sample: PBMCs or T cells enriched from blood (not recorded which). These receptors all come from a woman younger than 35 who had recovered from COVID-19.

This chain uses TRBV19 with TRBJ1-2, with 8 bases aligning to TRBD1. The J segment lost 1 base and the V segment lost 7 bases, leaving 8 bases of the junction unmatched. The CDR3 loop spans 15 amino acids. Germline V gene data show CDR1 as LNHDA and CDR2 as SQIVND (reference sequence). CDR3 coding DNA: TGTGCCAGTACCCACCCAGGGGGCAGTAACTATGGCTACACCTTC. Protein: CASTHPGGSNYGYTF.

The V gene is TRBV6-1, the J gene TRBJ2-4; TRBD1 matches 8 bases. The CDR3 loop spans 16 amino acids. Germline lookup yields CDR1 MNHNS and CDR2 SASEGT. V shed 3 bases and J 3 bases; nucleotides not matched to a gene: 7. CDR3 DNA: TGTGCCAGCAGTGAGGCCAGGGGGCACGACAAAAACATTCAGTACTTC. Amino acids: CASSEARGHDKNIQYF.

This chain uses TRBV9 with TRBJ2-1, with D maybe TRBD2 (6 bases). V was shortened by 0 bases and J by 4 bases, with 17 bases between the two germline ends. The CDR3 consists of 17 residues. CDR1 and CDR2 from the germline V gene are SGDLS and YYNGEE. CDR3 sequence: CASSVEDGGSLYNEQFF. CDR3 bases: TGTGCCAGCAGCGTAGAAGACGGGGGATCGTTATACAATGAGCAGTTCTTC.

The chain uses TRBV15 and TRBJ2-2; D not certain. The CDR3 length is 18 residues. Germline values: CDR1 LNHNV, CDR2 YYDKDF (reference sequence). The germline V and J ends were trimmed by 0 bases and 0 bases, with 14 bases remaining between them. The CDR3 reads CATSRDKSPGTNTGELFF. For the CDR3, the DNA is TGTGCCACCAGCAGAGATAAAAGTCCGGGTACGAACACCGGGGAGCTGTTTTTT.